This T cell receptor beta chain was obtained from a study of shared clonotypes between healthy human individuals. Every subset had its genomic DNA shared out evenly among several immunoSEQ plates. Clones were read by immunoSEQ multiplex PCR, and TCRdb kept only the in-frame ones, dropping some. The sample shows fewer than 1.6 million clones, approximately 98.5% of them seen only once. The V gene lost 1 base and the J gene lost 0 bases, with 7 bases spanning the gap. In germline, CDR1 is LNHDA, CDR2 SQIVND (reference sequence). This CDR3 region has 15 residues. The TCR comes from a man aged 25 to 45 in good health. The sample consisted of naive CD4+ T cells sorted from blood. The subset: CD45RA+ positively selected. V usage is TRBV19 and J usage is TRBJ1-5; no clear D gene. The CDR3 DNA follows: TGTGCCAGTAGTATAGGTACGTCTAGCAATCAGCCCCAGCATTTT. As protein: CASSIGTSSNQPQHF.